This T cell receptor (beta chain) appears in the sequencing data of a study of vaccination and CD4 T cells after COVID-19 (dated by TCRdb to between 2020 and 2023). Regarding the research as a whole: Six males and four females were included in the convalescent cohort, with two Hispanic individuals, seven Caucasians, two Asians and one multiracial person represented. Post-vaccine blood samples were taken a median of 72 days after the second vaccine dose, with a range of about 13 to 250 days. Memory CD4+ T cell crossreactivity between SARS-CoV-2 and common cold coronavirus spike proteins was assessed at the TCR clonotype level in an earlier paper using these donors. Overlapping spike peptide pools from SARS-CoV-2 and from the common cold coronaviruses HCoV-NL63, HCoV-OC43 and HCoV-229E were used as culture stimuli. Post-COVID blood samples from convalescent patients were collected a median of around 100 days after diagnosis, with a range of roughly 35 to 161 days. Control cultures used a CEFX viral epitope pool as positive control, an HIV-1 Nef peptide pool as negative control, or no peptide. The spike-specific CD4+ TCR repertoire was compared before and after mRNA vaccination in fewer than eleven COVID-19 convalescent patients and a few infection-naive healthy vaccine recipients. Two doses of either the Pfizer-BioNTech BNT162b2 vaccine (n=8) or the Moderna mRNA-1273 vaccine (n=2) were administered to participants. Broad study findings and their caveats: Of the vaccine-specific clones found in convalescent patients, nearly all (304 of 307) were mono-reactive for SARS-CoV-2 spike instead of being cross-reactive with common cold coronaviruses. In convalescent patients, a median about 90% of post-vaccine SARS-CoV-2-reactive clones were detected only after vaccination, and vaccine-specific priming was suggested by this finding. The study included relatively few convalescent patients and did not analyze early timepoints after natural infection. Although the median number of SARS-CoV-2-reactive clonotypes went up from around 20 after infection to about 38 after vaccination, the increase was not significant.

This clonotype has only a few counts. The antigen it binds to is not known. There are no base qualities to consult, and no much larger clone falls within one base. The treatment or condition label on this specimen signifies: roughly 10-day PBMC culture with coronavirus spike peptide pools or control peptides (ViraFEST assay). CD4+ T cells from unexposed donors were collected before the COVID-19 pandemic (2011-2018). The ViraFEST assay was used in the study, in which antigen-specific T cells were expanded with peptide pools and expanded clonotypes were subsequently identified by TCR sequencing. Each well held 2.2 million or so PBMCs cultured in IMDM containing roughly 5% human AB serum and around 10 IU/ml IL-2, with around 9.7 ug/ml peptide pools added. On days 3 and 7, half of the culture medium was replaced with fresh IL-2-containing medium. After roughly nine days of culture, CD4+ T cells were isolated by negative selection using the EasySep CD4+ T cell isolation kit. Unexposed donor CD4+ T cells were tested for reactivity to SARS-CoV-2 S and N and four common cold coronavirus spike pools, as cell number allowed. Ficoll-Paque Plus gradient centrifugation was used to isolate PBMCs from whole blood, and the isolated PBMCs were then either used fresh or cryopreserved at -140C. Triplicate wells were generally used for each culture condition. Leukapheresis product for the unexposed donors was bought commercially.

Libraries were built with PCR. TCR sequencing of DNA from cultured CD4+ T cells used the Oncomine TCR Beta short-read assay at the Johns Hopkins FTIC core. The QIAamp micro DNA kit was used to extract genomic DNA from the cultured CD4+ T cells. Oncomine TCR Beta libraries from cultured CD4+ T cells were pooled with unique dual indexes and sequenced on an Illumina iSeq 100. The authors' analysis ran thus. Non-productive sequences were removed, and CDR3s not starting with C, not ending with F or W, or shorter than 7 amino acids were discarded. The MANAFEST web application identified antigen-specific clonotypes by comparing peptide-stimulated wells against reference wells and other culture wells. Positive clones required FDR below 0.05, an odds ratio above 5, and productive frequency above 0.1% in at least two of three replicate wells. Cross-reactive clonotypes were defined as significantly expanded in both SARS-CoV-2 spike wells and at least one common cold coronavirus spike condition. Using R version 3.6.1, CDR3 homology was evaluated through Levenshtein distances (stringdist) along with unrooted phylogenetic trees (ape). Through fastp at Q25 and MiXCR, TCRdb rebuilt clones from the public reads, retaining in-frame beta chains. Rows are combined by CDR3 protein, so each entry shows the most common genes and DNA. The V and J calls reflect TCRdb's pipeline rather than the authors' work. This sample gives about 9,100 distinct CDR3 sequences in total; roughly 33% of them show up just once. The ten largest clonotypes hold 20% to 25% of the sample.

The clonotype originates from a human donor in good health. The sample was CD4+ T cells from blood, cultured in vitro.

The nucleotides read TGTGCCAGCACCCTAGAAGAAGCGAGCGGGTGGGCCCAGTACTTC. It translates as CASTLEEASGWAQYF. The V and J segments used are TRBV7-2 and TRBJ2-5; TRBD2 is perhaps the D gene, given 6 matching bases. V is pared back by 7 bases and J by 9 bases, with 24 bases lying between the germline termini. From cysteine to phenylalanine, the CDR3 is 15 amino acids long. The sequence is cut down to CDR3 DNA, 45 bases in frame from base 1. The germline V gene supplies CDR1 SGHTA and CDR2 FQGNSA.